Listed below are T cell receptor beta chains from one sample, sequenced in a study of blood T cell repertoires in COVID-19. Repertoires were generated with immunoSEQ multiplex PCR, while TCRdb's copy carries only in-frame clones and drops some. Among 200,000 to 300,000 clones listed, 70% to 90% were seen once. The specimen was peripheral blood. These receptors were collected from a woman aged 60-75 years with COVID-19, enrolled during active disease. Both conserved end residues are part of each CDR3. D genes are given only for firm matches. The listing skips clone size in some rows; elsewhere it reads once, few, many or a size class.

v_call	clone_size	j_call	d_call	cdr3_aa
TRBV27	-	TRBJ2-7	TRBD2	CASSFGMGLAGGEQYF
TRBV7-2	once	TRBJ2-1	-	CASSLGPGENEQFF
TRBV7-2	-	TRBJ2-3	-	CASSLAVSSPVGTQYF
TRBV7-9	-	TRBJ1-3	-	CASSSLSSGNTIYF
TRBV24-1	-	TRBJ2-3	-	CATSDQGGGTDTQYF
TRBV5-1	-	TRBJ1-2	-	CASRLANYGYTF
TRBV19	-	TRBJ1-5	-	CASSTSGISNQPQHF
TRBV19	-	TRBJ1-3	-	CASRPLNRDSGNTIYF
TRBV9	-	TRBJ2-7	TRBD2	CASIASGTYEQYF
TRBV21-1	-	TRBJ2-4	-	CATLSQYF
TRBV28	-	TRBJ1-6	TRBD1	CASGGDRGQDSPLHF
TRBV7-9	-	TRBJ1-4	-	CASSSTGRTNEKLFF
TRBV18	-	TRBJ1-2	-	CASSPGNYGYTF
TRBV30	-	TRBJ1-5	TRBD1	CAWSTSTGASNQPQHF
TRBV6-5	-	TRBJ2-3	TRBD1	CASSVNPTGVDTQYF
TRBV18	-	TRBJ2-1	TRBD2	CASSPTSANEQFF
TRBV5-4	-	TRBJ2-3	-	CASSLANRGGGDTQYF
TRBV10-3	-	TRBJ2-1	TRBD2	CAISAPTSGGNEQFF
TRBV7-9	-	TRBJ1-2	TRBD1	CASSAQPTGGRGYTF
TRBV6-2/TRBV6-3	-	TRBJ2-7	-	CASSPTDYEQYF
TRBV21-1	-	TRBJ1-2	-	CASSKGGYRGRGYTF
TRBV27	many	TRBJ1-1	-	CASSFGVSAEAFF
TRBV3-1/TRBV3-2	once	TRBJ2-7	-	CASSQDRLYEQYF
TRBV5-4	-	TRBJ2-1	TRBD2	CASQSGSVDNEQFF
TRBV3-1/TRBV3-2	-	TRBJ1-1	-	CATRGGASTEAFF
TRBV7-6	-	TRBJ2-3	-	CASSLVSGSTDTQYF
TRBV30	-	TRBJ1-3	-	CAWSQGQPGNTIYF